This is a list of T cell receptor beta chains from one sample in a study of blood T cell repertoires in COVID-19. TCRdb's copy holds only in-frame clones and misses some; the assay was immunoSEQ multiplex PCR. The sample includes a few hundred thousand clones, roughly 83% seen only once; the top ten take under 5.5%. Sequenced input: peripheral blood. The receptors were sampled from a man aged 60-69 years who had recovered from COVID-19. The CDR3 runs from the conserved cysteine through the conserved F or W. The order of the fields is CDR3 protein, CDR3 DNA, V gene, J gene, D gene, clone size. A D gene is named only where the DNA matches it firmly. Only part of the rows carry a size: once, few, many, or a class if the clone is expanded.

CDR3: CASSNTRGVRYGYTF; DNA: TGTGCCAGCAGCAACACCAGGGGGGTGCGCTATGGCTACACCTTC; V: TRBV6-5; J: TRBJ1-2; D: TRBD1; size: .
CDR3: CASSYRGTGVEETQYF; DNA: TGTGCCAGCAGTTACAGAGGGACAGGGGTTGAAGAGACCCAGTACTTC; V: TRBV6-5; J: TRBJ2-5; D: TRBD1; size: .
CDR3: CASSLEGHRVEQYF; DNA: TGTGCCAGCAGCTTAGAGGGGCACAGAGTAGAGCAGTACTTC; V: TRBV7-8; J: TRBJ2-7; D: .; size: .
CDR3: CASSSTAGGSYGYTF; DNA: TGTGCCAGCAGTTCCACTGCGGGGGGCAGCTATGGCTACACCTTC; V: TRBV6-6; J: TRBJ1-2; D: .; size: .
CDR3: CAIRSGTPTSEQYF; DNA: TGTGCCATCAGATCCGGGACCCCGACTAGCGAGCAGTACTTC; V: TRBV10-3; J: TRBJ2-7; D: .; size: .
CDR3: CASSIGVRSEAFF; DNA: TGTGCCAGTAGTATAGGCGTTCGCTCCGAAGCTTTCTTT; V: TRBV19; J: TRBJ1-1; D: .; size: .
CDR3: CASSISGGNQPQHF; DNA: TGTGCCAGTAGTATTTCAGGGGGCAATCAGCCCCAGCATTTT; V: TRBV19; J: TRBJ1-5; D: .; size: few
CDR3: CASSSFGTGGAKNIQYF; DNA: TGTGCCAGCAGTTCTTTTGGGACGGGGGGAGCCAAAAACATTCAGTACTTC; V: TRBV28; J: TRBJ2-4; D: TRBD2; size: .
CDR3: CASSSGTSGSYEQYF; DNA: TGCGCCAGCAGTAGCGGGACTAGCGGGTCCTACGAGCAGTACTTC; V: TRBV10-2; J: TRBJ2-7; D: TRBD2; size: once
CDR3: CASSLDGRGVADTQYF; DNA: TGTGCCAGCAGCTTAGATGGCAGGGGAGTGGCAGATACGCAGTATTTT; V: TRBV7-2; J: TRBJ2-3; D: .; size: .
CDR3: CAISQDGNTIYF; DNA: TGTGCCATCTCACAGGACGGAAACACCATATATTTT; V: TRBV10-3; J: TRBJ1-3; D: .; size: .
CDR3: CASSLLAGASNEQFF; DNA: TGTGCCAGCAGCTTGCTAGCGGGAGCCTCTAATGAGCAGTTCTTC; V: TRBV7-9; J: TRBJ2-1; D: TRBD2; size: once
CDR3: CATSDLWASGELFF; DNA: TGTGCCACCAGTGATTTGTGGGCTTCCGGGGAGCTGTTTTTT; V: TRBV24-1; J: TRBJ2-2; D: .; size: few
CDR3: CASSPGLGEQYF; DNA: TGTGCCAGCAGTCCCGGACTGGGCGAGCAGTACTTC; V: TRBV12-3/TRBV12-4; J: TRBJ2-7; D: .; size: few
CDR3: CASSSNGQGVGEKLFF; DNA: TGCGCCAGCAGCTCCAACGGACAGGGGGTGGGGGAAAAACTGTTTTTT; V: TRBV5-1; J: TRBJ1-4; D: TRBD1; size: .
CDR3: CASSSGTSGRSTDTQYF; DNA: TGCGCCAGCAGCAGCGGGACTAGCGGGAGGAGCACAGATACGCAGTATTTT; V: TRBV5-1; J: TRBJ2-3; D: TRBD2; size: .
CDR3: CASGLYSNTEAFF; DNA: TGTGCCAGCGGGCTATATTCGAACACTGAAGCTTTCTTT; V: TRBV6-5; J: TRBJ1-1; D: .; size: .
CDR3: CAISVGLASTDTQYF; DNA: TGTGCCATCAGTGTAGGCTTAGCGAGCACAGATACGCAGTATTTT; V: TRBV10-3; J: TRBJ2-3; D: .; size: .
CDR3: CASSQGGDRRQPQHF; DNA: TGTGCCAGCAGCCAAGGGGGGGACCGCAGGCAGCCCCAGCATTTT; V: TRBV5-4; J: TRBJ1-5; D: .; size: once
CDR3: CASPSRSLTSYNEQFF; DNA: TGTGCAAGCCCGTCCAGGTCGCTCACCTCCTACAATGAGCAGTTCTTC; V: TRBV2; J: TRBJ2-1; D: .; size: .
CDR3: CASTKGSVDTPTQYF; DNA: TGTGCCAGCACCAAGGGGTCGGTGGACACACCGACCCAGTACTTC; V: TRBV9; J: TRBJ2-5; D: .; size: .
CDR3: CASKQGETQYF; DNA: TGTGCCAGCAAACAGGGGGAGACCCAGTACTTC; V: TRBV6-6; J: TRBJ2-5; D: TRBD1; size: once
CDR3: CASSFKGAFQETQYF; DNA: TGTGCCAGCAGTTTTAAGGGGGCATTCCAAGAGACCCAGTACTTC; V: TRBV28; J: TRBJ2-5; D: TRBD1; size: few
CDR3: CASAGQGRAEQYF; DNA: TGTGCCAGCGCTGGACAGGGGCGAGCCGAGCAGTACTTC; V: TRBV7-9; J: TRBJ2-7; D: TRBD1; size: .
CDR3: CASELSARDTGELFF; DNA: TGTGCCAGTGAGCTTTCTGCGAGGGACACCGGGGAGCTGTTTTTT; V: TRBV6-5; J: TRBJ2-2; D: .; size: once
CDR3: CASSPGGPNTGELFF; DNA: TGTGCCAGCAGCCCGGGGGGGCCGAACACCGGGGAGCTGTTTTTT; V: TRBV5-4; J: TRBJ2-2; D: TRBD2; size: .
CDR3: CASNPHWRGSTDTQYF; DNA: TGTGCCAGCAATCCCCACTGGCGGGGAAGCACAGATACGCAGTATTTT; V: TRBV28; J: TRBJ2-3; D: .; size: few
CDR3: CSVYGDYNEQYF; DNA: TGCAGCGTGTACGGCGACTATAACGAGCAGTACTTC; V: TRBV29-1; J: TRBJ2-7; D: .; size: .
CDR3: CASSQKTSGQETQYF; DNA: TGTGCCAGCAGCCAAAAGACTAGCGGGCAAGAGACCCAGTACTTC; V: TRBV13; J: TRBJ2-5; D: TRBD2; size: .
CDR3: CAISQRKDRGKSSEQYF; DNA: TGTGCCATCAGTCAACGAAAGGACAGGGGGAAATCCTCCGAGCAGTACTTC; V: TRBV10-3; J: TRBJ2-7; D: TRBD1; size: once
CDR3: CASSPQTGSPLHF; DNA: TGTGCCAGCAGTCCCCAGACAGGTTCACCCCTCCACTTT; V: TRBV12-3/TRBV12-4; J: TRBJ1-6; D: .; size: once
CDR3: CASSLVASGTGADTQYF; DNA: TGTGCCAGCAGCTTAGTCGCTAGCGGGACTGGCGCAGATACGCAGTATTTT; V: TRBV11-2; J: TRBJ2-3; D: TRBD2; size: .
CDR3: CASSSSGFGNTIYF; DNA: TGTGCCAGCAGTTCTTCAGGGTTTGGAAACACCATATATTTT; V: TRBV6-5; J: TRBJ1-3; D: .; size: .
CDR3: CASSLRGSNQPQHF; DNA: TGTGCCAGCAGCTTGAGGGGGAGCAATCAGCCCCAGCATTTT; V: TRBV5-5; J: TRBJ1-5; D: .; size: .
CDR3: CASSPQGRGPVSYNEQFF; DNA: TGTGCCAGCTCACCCCAGGGGCGGGGGCCTGTCTCCTACAATGAGCAGTTCTTC; V: TRBV18; J: TRBJ2-1; D: .; size: .
CDR3: CASSDPGGQANYGYTF; DNA: TGTGCCAGCAGCGACCCGGGGGGTCAAGCTAACTATGGCTACACCTTC; V: TRBV3-1/TRBV3-2; J: TRBJ1-2; D: .; size: .
CDR3: CASRDPGQLSPIYF; DNA: TGTGCCAGCAGAGATCCGGGACAGCTCTCCCCCATATATTTT; V: TRBV28; J: TRBJ1-3; D: TRBD1; size: .
CDR3: CASSRPTGTRGYEQYF; DNA: TGTGCCAGCAGCCGCCCTACCGGGACTAGGGGCTACGAGCAGTACTTC; V: TRBV3-1/TRBV3-2; J: TRBJ2-7; D: TRBD2; size: .
CDR3: CASSMGQGEKLFF; DNA: TGTGCCAGTAGTATGGGGCAGGGCGAAAAACTGTTTTTT; V: TRBV19; J: TRBJ1-4; D: .; size: few
CDR3: CATSRIGGQSTYTF; DNA: TGTGCCACCAGCAGAATCGGGGGACAGTCCACCTACACCTTC; V: TRBV15; J: TRBJ1-2; D: TRBD1; size: once
CDR3: CAIRTETGPAYEQYF; DNA: TGTGCCATCAGGACGGAAACAGGGCCCGCTTACGAGCAGTACTTC; V: TRBV10-3; J: TRBJ2-7; D: .; size: .
CDR3: CSAIDRETQYF; DNA: TGCAGTGCTATTGATCGTGAGACCCAGTACTTC; V: TRBV20-1; J: TRBJ2-5; D: .; size: .
CDR3: CASSLGQGYGYTF; DNA: TGTGCCAGCAGTTTAGGTCAGGGGTATGGCTACACCTTC; V: TRBV12-3/TRBV12-4; J: TRBJ1-2; D: .; size: .
CDR3: CASSFKETQYF; DNA: TGTGCCAGCAGTTTCAAAGAGACCCAGTACTTC; V: TRBV12-3/TRBV12-4; J: TRBJ2-5; D: .; size: .
CDR3: CATSRGTGDNQPQHF; DNA: TGTGCCACCAGCAGGGGGACAGGGGATAATCAGCCCCAGCATTTT; V: TRBV15; J: TRBJ1-5; D: TRBD1; size: .
CDR3: CASSYLQGVTEAFF; DNA: TGTGCCAGCAGTTACTTACAGGGGGTCACTGAAGCTTTCTTT; V: TRBV6-5; J: TRBJ1-1; D: TRBD1; size: .
CDR3: CASSQGWSNTEAFF; DNA: TGTGCCAGCAGCCAAGGGTGGAGTAACACTGAAGCTTTCTTT; V: TRBV4-2; J: TRBJ1-1; D: .; size: .
CDR3: CASSQRGRRDTGELFF; DNA: TGTGCCAGCAGCCAAAGAGGGCGGAGGGACACCGGGGAGCTGTTTTTT; V: TRBV4-2; J: TRBJ2-2; D: .; size: .
CDR3: CASSKTTLFRKRGQTDTQYF; DNA: TGTGCCAGCAGCAAAACCACCCTCTTTAGGAAGCGGGGGCAGACAGATACGCAGTATTTT; V: TRBV21-1; J: TRBJ2-3; D: .; size: .
CDR3: CASSDVGQGNSPLHF; DNA: TGTGCCAGCAGTGACGTGGGACAGGGCAATTCACCCCTCCACTTT; V: TRBV27; J: TRBJ1-6; D: TRBD1; size: .
CDR3: CASSPGQLNIQYF; DNA: TGCGCCAGCAGTCCGGGACAGTTAAACATTCAGTACTTC; V: TRBV5-1; J: TRBJ2-4; D: TRBD1; size: .
CDR3: CASSPSGGGVGGELFF; DNA: TGTGCCAGCAGCCCTAGCGGGGGGGGTGTTGGCGGGGAGCTGTTTTTT; V: TRBV5-5; J: TRBJ2-2; D: TRBD2; size: .
CDR3: CASSLGPGTEAFF; DNA: TGTGCCAGCAGCTTGGGCCCGGGGACTGAAGCTTTCTTT; V: TRBV6-4; J: TRBJ1-1; D: .; size: .
CDR3: CASSSWTSGEETQYF; DNA: TGTGCCAGCAGCTCCTGGACTAGCGGGGAAGAGACCCAGTACTTC; V: TRBV7-9; J: TRBJ2-5; D: TRBD2; size: .
CDR3: CASSRDRANTEAFF; DNA: TGTGCCAGCAGCCGGGACAGGGCGAACACTGAAGCTTTCTTT; V: TRBV5-4; J: TRBJ1-1; D: TRBD1; size: .